This paragraph covers one T cell receptor (beta chain) sequence. The data were obtained in a study of blood T cell repertoires in COVID-19. Whole-study context: Samples taken during acute and convalescent COVID-19 were collected in the United States, Italy and Spain. Sample material is recorded as cDNA or gDNA derived from T cells, B-cell-depleted T cells, or PBMCs.

CDR3 size: 12 residues. Germline V gene lookup returns CDR1 SGHKS and CDR2 YYEKEE (reference sequence). Trimming pared 0 bases from V and 4 bases from J, leaving 4 bases between. The assay was immunoSEQ multiplex PCR, and TCRdb's table has in-frame clones only and misses some. The sample yields some 120,000 clones, over 60% seen once. This receptor was obtained from a man aged 40-49 years with active or convalescent COVID-19. Sequencing was carried out using peripheral blood. The gene calls are TRBV5-5 and TRBJ1-2; no clear D. CDR3 amino acids: CASSLDSYGYTF. The DNA of the CDR3 is TGTGCCAGCAGCTTGGACAGCTATGGCTACACCTTC.